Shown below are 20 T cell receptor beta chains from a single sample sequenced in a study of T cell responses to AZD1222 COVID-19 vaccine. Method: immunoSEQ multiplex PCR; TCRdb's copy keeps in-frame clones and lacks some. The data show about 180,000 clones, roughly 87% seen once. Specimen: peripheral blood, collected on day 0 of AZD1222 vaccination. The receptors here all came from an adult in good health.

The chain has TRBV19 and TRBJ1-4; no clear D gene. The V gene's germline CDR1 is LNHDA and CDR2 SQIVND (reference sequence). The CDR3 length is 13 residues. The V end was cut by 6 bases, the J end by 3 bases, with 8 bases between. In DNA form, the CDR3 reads TGTGCCAGTAGAAGTGGGTCTAATGAAAAACTGTTTTTT. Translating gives CASRSGSNEKLFF. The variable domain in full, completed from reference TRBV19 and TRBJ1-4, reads DGGITQSPKYLFRKEGQNVTLSCEQNLNHDAMYWYRQDPGQGLRLIYYSQIVNDFQKGDIAEGYSVSREKKESFPLTVTSAQKNPTAFYLCASRSGSNEKLFFGSGTQLSVL.

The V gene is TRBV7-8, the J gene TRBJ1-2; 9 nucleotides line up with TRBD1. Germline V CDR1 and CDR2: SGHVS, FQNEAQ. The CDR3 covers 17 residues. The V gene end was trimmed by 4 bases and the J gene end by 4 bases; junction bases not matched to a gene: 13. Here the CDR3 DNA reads TGTGCCAGCAGCTCCGTATCAGGACAGGGGAGTGGCTATGGCTACACCTTC. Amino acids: CASSSVSGQGSGYGYTF.

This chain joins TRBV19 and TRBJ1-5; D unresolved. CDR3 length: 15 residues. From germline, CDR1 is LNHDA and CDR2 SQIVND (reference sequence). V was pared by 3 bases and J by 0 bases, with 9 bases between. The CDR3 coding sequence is TGTGCCAGTAGTATGTGGGTAATTAGCAATCAGCCCCAGCATTTT. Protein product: CASSMWVISNQPQHF.

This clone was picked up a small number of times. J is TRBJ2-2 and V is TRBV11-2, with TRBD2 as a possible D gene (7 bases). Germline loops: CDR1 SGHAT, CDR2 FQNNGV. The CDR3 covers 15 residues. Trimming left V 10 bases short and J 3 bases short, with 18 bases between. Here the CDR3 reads CATQPGGLDTGELFF. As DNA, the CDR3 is TGTGCCACCCAACCGGGGGGCCTTGACACCGGGGAGCTGTTTTTT.

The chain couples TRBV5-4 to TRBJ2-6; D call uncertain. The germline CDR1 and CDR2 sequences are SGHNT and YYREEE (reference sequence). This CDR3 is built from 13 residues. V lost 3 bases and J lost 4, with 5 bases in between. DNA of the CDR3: TGTGCCAGCAGCTCACGGGGGGCCAACGTCCTGACTTTC. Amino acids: CASSSRGANVLTF.

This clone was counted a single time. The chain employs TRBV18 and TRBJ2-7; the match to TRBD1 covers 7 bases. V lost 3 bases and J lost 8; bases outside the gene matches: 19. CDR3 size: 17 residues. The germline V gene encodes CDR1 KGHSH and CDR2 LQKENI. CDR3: CASSPQGSGQRLTKQYF. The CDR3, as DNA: TGTGCCAGCTCACCCCAGGGTTCGGGACAGAGACTTACGAAGCAGTACTTC.

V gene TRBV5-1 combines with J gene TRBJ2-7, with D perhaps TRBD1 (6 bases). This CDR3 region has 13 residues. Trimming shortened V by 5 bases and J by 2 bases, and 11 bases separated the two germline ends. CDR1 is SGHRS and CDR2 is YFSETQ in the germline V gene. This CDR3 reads CASSRQEAYEQYF. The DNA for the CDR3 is TGCGCCAGCAGTCGACAGGAGGCCTACGAGCAGTACTTC. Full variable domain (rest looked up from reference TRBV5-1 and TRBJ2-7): KAGVTQTPRYLIKTRGQQVTLSCSPISGHRSVSWYQQTPGQGLQFLFEYFSETQRNKGNFPGRFSGRQFSNSRSEMNVSTLELGDSALYLCASSRQEAYEQYFGPGTRLTVT.

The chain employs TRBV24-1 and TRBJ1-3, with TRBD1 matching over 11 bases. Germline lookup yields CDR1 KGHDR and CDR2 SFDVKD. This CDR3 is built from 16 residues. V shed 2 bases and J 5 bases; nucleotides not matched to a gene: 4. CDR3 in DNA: TGTGCCACCAGTGATTCCGGGACAGGGGGAAGAAACACCATATATTTT. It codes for CATSDSGTGGRNTIYF.

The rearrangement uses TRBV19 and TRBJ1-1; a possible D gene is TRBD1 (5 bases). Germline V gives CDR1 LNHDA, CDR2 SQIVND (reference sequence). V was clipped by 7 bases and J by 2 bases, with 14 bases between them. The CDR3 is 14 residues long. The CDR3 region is CASNAGATNTEAFF. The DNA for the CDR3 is TGTGCCAGTAATGCCGGGGCGACTAACACTGAAGCTTTCTTT. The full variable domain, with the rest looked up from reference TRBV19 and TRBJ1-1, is DGGITQSPKYLFRKEGQNVTLSCEQNLNHDAMYWYRQDPGQGLRLIYYSQIVNDFQKGDIAEGYSVSREKKESFPLTVTSAQKNPTAFYLCASNAGATNTEAFFGQGTRLTVV.

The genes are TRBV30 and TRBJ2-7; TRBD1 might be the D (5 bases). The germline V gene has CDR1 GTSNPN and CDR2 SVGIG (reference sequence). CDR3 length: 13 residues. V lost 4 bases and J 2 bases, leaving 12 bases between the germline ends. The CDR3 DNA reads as TGTGCCTGGACCCCGCTAGGGGCCTACGAGCAGTACTTC. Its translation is CAWTPLGAYEQYF.

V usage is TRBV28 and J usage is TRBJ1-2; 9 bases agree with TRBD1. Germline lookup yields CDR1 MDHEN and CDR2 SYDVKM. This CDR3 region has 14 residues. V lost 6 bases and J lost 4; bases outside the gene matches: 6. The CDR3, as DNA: TGTGCCAGCAGGATACAGGGGGCGGGCTATGGCTACACCTTC. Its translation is CASRIQGAGYGYTF.

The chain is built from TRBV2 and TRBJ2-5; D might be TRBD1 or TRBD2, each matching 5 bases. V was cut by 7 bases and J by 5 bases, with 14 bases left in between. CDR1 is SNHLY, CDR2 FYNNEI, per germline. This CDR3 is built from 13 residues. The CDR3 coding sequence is TGTGCCAGCACCCAGGAGAGGGGCGAGACCCAGTACTTC. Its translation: CASTQERGETQYF. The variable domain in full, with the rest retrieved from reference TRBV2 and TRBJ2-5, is EPEVTQTPSHQVTQMGQEVILRCVPISNHLYFYWYRQILGQKVEFLVSFYNNEISEKSEIFDDQFSVERPDGSNFTLKIRSTKLEDSAMYFCASTQERGETQYFGPGTRLLVL.

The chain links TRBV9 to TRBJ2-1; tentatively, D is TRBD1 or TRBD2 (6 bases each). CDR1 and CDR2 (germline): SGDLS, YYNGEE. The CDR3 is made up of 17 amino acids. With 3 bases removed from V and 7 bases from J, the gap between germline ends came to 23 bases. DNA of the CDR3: TGTGCCAGCAGCGACCTTTGGGGGGCCGAGGGGTTGAATGAGCAGTTCTTC. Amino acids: CASSDLWGAEGLNEQFF.

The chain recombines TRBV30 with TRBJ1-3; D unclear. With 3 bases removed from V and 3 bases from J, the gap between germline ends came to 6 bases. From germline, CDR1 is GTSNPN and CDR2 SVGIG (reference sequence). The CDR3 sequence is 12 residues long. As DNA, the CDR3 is TGTGCCTGGAGCCGCGTTGGAAACACCATATATTTT. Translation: CAWSRVGNTIYF. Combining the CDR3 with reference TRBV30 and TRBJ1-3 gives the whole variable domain SQTIHQWPATLVQPVGSPLSLECTVEGTSNPNLYWYRQAAGRGLQLLFYSVGIGQISSEVPQNLSASRPQDRQFILSSKKLLLSDSGFYLCAWSRVGNTIYFGEGSWLTVV.

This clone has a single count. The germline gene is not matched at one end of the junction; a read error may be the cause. CDR3 sequence (DNA): TGTGCCAGCAGCGAAGAAGGGGGGGTAGAGGATACGCAGTATTTT. Protein sequence: CASSEEGGVEDTQYF. The gene calls are TRBV3-1 (or the pseudogene TRBV3-2) and TRBJ2-3; TRBD2 is a possible D gene (7 bases). Per the germline V gene, CDR1 is LGHDT and CDR2 is YNNKEL (reference sequence). CDR3 length: 15 residues.

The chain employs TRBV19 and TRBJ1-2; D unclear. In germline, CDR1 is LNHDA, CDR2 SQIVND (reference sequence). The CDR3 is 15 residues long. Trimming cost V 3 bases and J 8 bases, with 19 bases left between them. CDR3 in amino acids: CASSIVLGQDWGYTF. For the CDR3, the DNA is TGTGCCAGTAGTATCGTCCTCGGGCAGGACTGGGGCTACACCTTC. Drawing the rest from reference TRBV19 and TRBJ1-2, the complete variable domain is DGGITQSPKYLFRKEGQNVTLSCEQNLNHDAMYWYRQDPGQGLRLIYYSQIVNDFQKGDIAEGYSVSREKKESFPLTVTSAQKNPTAFYLCASSIVLGQDWGYTFGSGTRLTVV.

CDR3 protein: CASSQVQTGRTEAFF. The CDR3 DNA sequence: TGTGCCAGCAGCCAAGTGCAGACAGGCCGCACTGAAGCTTTCTTT. The chain recombines TRBV4-2 with TRBJ1-1, with D possibly being TRBD1 (6 bases). The V gene's germline CDR1 is LGHNA and CDR2 YNFKEQ. V was cut by 1 base and J by 4 bases, with 13 bases left in between. CDR3 size: 15 residues.

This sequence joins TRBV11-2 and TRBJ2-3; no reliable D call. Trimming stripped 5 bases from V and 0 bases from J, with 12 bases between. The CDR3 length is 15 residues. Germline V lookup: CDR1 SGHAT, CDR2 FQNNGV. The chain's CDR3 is CASSISGSSTDTQYF. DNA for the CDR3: TGTGCCAGCAGCATCTCCGGTTCTAGCACAGATACGCAGTATTTT.

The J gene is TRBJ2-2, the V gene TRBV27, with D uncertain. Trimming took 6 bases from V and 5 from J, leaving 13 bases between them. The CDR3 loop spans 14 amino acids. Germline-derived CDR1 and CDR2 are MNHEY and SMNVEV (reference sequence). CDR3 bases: TGTGCCAGCAGCATAAACGGCAGGACCGGGGAGCTGTTTTTT. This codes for CASSINGRTGELFF.

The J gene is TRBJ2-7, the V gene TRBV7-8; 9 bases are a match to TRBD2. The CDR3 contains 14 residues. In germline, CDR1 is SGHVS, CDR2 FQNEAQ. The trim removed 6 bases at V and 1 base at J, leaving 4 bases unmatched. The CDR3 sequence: CASRPTSGSYEQYF. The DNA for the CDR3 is TGTGCCAGCAGACCGACTAGCGGATCCTACGAGCAGTACTTC.